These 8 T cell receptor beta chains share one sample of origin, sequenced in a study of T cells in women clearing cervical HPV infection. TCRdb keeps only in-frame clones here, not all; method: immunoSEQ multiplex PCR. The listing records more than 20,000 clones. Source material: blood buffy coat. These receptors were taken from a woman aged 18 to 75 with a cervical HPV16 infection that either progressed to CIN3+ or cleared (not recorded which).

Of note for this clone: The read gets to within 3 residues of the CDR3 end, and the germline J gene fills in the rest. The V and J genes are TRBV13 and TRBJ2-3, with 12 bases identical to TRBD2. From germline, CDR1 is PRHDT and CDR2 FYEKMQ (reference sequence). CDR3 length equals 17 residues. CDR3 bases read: TGTGCCAGCAGCTCTCTCGGGACTAGCGGGTACCAAGAGACG. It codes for CASSSLGTSGYQET. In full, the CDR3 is CASSSLGTSGYQETQYF.

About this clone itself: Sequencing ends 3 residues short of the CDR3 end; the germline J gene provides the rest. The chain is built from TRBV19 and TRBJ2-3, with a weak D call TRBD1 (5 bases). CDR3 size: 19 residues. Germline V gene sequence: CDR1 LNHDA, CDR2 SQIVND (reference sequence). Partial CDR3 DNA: TGTGCCAGTAGTATTAAGGGGTCCCTGCCCCCACTTCCGAATCAGCCG. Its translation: CASSIKGSLPPLPNQP. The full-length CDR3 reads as CASSIKGSLPPLPNQPQYF.

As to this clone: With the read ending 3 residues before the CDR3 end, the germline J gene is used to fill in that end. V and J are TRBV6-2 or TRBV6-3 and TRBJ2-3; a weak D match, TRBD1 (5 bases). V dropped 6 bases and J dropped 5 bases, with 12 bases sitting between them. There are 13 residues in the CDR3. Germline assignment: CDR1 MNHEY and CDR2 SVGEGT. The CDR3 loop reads CASRWGAVDTQYF. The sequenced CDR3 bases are TGTGCCAGCAGATGGGGCGCGGTAGATACG.

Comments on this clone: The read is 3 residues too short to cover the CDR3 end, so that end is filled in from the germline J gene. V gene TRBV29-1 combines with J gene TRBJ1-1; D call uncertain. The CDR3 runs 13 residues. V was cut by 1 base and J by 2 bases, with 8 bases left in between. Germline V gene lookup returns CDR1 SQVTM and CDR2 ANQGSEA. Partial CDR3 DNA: TGCAGCGTTGAAGGGCCGATCAACACTGAA. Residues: CSVEGPINTE. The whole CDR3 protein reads CSVEGPINTEAFF.

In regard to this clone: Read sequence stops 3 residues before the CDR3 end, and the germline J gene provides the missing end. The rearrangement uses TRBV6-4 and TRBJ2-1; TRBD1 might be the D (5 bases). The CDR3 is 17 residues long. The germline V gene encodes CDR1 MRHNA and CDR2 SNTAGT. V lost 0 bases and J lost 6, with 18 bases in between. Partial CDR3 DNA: TGTGCCAGCAGTGACTCAACCATGGGGCAAATCGGCAATGAG. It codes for CASSDSTMGQIGNE. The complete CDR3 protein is CASSDSTMGQIGNEQFF.

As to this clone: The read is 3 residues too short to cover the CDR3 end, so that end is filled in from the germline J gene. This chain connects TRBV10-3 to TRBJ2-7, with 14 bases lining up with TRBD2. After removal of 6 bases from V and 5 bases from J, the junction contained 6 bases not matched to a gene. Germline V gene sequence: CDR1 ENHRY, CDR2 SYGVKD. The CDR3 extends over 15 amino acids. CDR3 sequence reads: CAISGTSGSINEQYF. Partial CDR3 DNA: TGTGCCATCAGCGGGACTAGCGGGAGTATTAACGAG.

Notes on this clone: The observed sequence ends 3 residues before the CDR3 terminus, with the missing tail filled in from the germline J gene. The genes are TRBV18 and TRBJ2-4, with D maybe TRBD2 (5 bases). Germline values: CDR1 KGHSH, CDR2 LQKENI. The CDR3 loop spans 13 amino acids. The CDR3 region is CASSPSGGYGQYF. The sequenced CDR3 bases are TGTGCCAGCTCACCAAGCGGAGGCTATGGT.

CDR3 DNA, as far as it was read: TGCAGTGCTGGGGGTGGGGGGAGCTCCTATAATTCACCC. This encodes CSAGGGGSSYNSP. The CDR3, in full, reads CSAGGGGSSYNSPLHF. The chain uses TRBV20-1 and TRBJ1-6; tentatively, D is TRBD1 (5 bases). The CDR3 goes on 3 residues after the read ends, and that part is filled in from the germline J gene. Germline V CDR1 and CDR2: DFQATT, SNEGSKA (reference sequence). V was trimmed by 5 bases and J by 0 bases, leaving 14 bases between them. The CDR3 runs to 16 residues.